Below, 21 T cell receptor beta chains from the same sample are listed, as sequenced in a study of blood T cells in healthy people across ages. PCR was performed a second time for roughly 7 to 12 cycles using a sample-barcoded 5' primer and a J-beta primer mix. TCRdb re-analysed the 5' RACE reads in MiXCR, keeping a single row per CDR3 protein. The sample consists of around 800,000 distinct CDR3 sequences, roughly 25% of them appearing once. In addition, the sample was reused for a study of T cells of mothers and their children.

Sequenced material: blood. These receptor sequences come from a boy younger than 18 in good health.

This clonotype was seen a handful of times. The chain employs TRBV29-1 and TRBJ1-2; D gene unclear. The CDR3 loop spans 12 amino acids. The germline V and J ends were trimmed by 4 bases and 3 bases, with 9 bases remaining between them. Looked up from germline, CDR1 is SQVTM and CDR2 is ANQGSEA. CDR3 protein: CSVGAGDYGYTF. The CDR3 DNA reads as TGCAGCGTTGGAGCAGGAGACTATGGCTACACCTTC.

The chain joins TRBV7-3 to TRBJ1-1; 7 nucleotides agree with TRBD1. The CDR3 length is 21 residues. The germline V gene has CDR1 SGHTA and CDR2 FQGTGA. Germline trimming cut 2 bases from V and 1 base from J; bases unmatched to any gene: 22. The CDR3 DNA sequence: TGTGCCAGCAGCTTAGAGGCTGGGGCAGGGGGGGCAAGCAATCAGAACACTGAAGCTTTCTTT. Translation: CASSLEAGAGGASNQNTEAFF.

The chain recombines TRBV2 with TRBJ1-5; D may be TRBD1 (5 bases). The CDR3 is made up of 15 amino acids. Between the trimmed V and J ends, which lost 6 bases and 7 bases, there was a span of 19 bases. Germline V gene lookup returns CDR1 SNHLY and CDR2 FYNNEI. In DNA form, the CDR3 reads TGTGCCAGCAGACCCGAGGCAGGGCCCGAGCAGCCCCAGCATTTT. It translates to CASRPEAGPEQPQHF.

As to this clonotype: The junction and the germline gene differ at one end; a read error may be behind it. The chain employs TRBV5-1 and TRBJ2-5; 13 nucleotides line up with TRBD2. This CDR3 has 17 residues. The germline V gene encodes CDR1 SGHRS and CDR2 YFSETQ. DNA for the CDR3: TGCGCCAGCAGCTTGGGGACTAGCGGGGGACACCAAGAGACCCTGTACTTC. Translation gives CASSLGTSGGHQETLYF.

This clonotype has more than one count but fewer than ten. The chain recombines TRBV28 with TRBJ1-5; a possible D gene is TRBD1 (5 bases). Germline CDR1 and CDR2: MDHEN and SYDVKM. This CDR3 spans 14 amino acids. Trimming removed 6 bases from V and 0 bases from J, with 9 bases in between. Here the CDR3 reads CASRIGASNQPQHF. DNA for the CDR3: TGTGCCAGCAGAATCGGGGCTAGCAATCAGCCCCAGCATTTT.

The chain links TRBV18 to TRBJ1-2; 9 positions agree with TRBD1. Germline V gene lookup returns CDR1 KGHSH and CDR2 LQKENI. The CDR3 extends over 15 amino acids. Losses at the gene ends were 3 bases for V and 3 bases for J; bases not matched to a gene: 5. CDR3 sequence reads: CASSPLQGAYYGYTF. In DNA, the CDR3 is TGTGCCAGCTCACCTCTACAGGGGGCGTACTATGGCTACACCTTC.

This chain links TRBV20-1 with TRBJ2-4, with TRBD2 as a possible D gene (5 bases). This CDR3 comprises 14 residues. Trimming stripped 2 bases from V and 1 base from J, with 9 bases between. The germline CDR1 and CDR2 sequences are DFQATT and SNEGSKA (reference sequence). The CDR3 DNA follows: TGCAGTGCTAGATCGGGATGGGCCAAAAACATTCAGTACTTC. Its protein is CSARSGWAKNIQYF.

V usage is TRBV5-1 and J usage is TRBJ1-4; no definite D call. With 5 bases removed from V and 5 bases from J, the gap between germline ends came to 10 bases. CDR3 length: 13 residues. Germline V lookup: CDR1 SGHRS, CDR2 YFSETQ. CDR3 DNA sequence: TGCGCCAGCAGGACGGCTCCCAATGAAAAACTGTTTTTT. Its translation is CASRTAPNEKLFF.

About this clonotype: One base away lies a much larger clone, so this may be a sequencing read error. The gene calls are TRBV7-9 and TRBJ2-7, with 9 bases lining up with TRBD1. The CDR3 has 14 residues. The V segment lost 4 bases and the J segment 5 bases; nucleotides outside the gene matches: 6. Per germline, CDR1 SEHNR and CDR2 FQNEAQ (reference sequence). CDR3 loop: CASSSGTGPHEQYF. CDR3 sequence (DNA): TGTGCCAGCAGCTCCGGGACAGGGCCCCACGAGCAGTACTTC.

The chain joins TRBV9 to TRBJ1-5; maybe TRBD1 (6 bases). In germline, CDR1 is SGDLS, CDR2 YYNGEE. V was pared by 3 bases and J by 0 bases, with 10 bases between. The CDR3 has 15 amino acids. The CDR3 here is CASSAGQDSNQPQHF. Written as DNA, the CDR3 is TGTGCCAGCAGCGCGGGACAAGATAGCAATCAGCCCCAGCATTTT.

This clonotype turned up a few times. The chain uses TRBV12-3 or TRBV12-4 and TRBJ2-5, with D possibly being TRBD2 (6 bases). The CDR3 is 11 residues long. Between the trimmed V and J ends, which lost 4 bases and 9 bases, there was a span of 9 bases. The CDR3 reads CASSSPGAQYF. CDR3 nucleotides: TGTGCCAGCAGTTCCCCGGGGGCCCAGTACTTC.

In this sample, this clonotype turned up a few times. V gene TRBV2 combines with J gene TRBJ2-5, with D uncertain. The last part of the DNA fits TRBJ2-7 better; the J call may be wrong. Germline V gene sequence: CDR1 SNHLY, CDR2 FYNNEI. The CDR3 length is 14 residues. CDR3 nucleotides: TGTGCCAGCAGTGTATGGACCCCGGGTTACGAGCAGTACTTC. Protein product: CASSVWTPGYEQYF.

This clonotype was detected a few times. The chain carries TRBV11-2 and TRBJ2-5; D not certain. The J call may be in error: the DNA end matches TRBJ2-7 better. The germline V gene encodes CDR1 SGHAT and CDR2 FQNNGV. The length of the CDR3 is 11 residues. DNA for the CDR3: TGTGCCAGCAGCTTTGGCCCCGAGCAGTACTTC. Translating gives CASSFGPEQYF.

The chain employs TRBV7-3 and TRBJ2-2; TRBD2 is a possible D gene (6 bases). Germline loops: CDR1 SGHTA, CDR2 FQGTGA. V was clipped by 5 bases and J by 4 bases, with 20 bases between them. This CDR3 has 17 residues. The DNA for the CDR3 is TGTGCCAGCAGCCCAAAAGGACCGGGGGAGACCACCGGGGAGCTGTTTTTT. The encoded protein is CASSPKGPGETTGELFF.

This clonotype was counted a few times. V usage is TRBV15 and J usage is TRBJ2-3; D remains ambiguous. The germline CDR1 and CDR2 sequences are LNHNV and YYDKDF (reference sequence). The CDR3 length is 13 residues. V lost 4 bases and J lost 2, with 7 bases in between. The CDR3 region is CATSTITTDTQYF. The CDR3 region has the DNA TGTGCCACCAGCACGATTACCACAGATACGCAGTATTTT.

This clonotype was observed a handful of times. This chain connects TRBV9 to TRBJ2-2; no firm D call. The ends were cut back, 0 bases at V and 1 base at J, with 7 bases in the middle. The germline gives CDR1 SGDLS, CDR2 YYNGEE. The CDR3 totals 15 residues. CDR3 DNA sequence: TGTGCCAGCAGCGTAGAGCGTATGAACACCGGGGAGCTGTTTTTT. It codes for CASSVERMNTGELFF.

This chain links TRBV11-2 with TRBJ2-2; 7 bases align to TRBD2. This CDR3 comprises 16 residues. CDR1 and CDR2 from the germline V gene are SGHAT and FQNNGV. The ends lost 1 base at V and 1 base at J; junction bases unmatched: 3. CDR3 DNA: TGTGCCAGCAGCTTAGGTTCGGGGGGGAACACCGGGGAGCTGTTTTTT. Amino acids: CASSLGSGGNTGELFF.

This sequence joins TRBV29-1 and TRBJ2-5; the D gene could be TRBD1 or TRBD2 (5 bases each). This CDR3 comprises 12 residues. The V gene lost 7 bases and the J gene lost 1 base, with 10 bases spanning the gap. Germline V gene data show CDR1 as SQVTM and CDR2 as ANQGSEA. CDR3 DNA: TGCAGCGCAGGGACGGCCCAAGAGACCCAGTACTTC. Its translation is CSAGTAQETQYF.

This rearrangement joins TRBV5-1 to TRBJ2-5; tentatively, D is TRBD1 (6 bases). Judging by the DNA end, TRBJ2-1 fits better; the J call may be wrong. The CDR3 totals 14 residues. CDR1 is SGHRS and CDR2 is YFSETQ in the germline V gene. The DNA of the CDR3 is TGCGCCAGCAGCGCGACAGGAGAGGAAAATGAGCAGTTCTTC. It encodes CASSATGEENEQFF.

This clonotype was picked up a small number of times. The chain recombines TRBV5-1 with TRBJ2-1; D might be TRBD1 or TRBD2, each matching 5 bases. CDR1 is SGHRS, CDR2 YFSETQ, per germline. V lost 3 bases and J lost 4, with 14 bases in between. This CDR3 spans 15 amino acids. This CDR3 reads CASSWGINPYNEQFF. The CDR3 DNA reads TGCGCCAGCAGCTGGGGGATCAATCCGTACAATGAGCAGTTCTTC.

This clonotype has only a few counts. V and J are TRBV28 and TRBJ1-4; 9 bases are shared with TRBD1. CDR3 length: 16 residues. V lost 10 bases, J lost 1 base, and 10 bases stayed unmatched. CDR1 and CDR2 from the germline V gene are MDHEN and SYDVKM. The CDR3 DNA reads TGTGCCACCTTGGACAGGGGAAAGAGAACTAATGAAAAACTGTTTTTT. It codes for CATLDRGKRTNEKLFF.